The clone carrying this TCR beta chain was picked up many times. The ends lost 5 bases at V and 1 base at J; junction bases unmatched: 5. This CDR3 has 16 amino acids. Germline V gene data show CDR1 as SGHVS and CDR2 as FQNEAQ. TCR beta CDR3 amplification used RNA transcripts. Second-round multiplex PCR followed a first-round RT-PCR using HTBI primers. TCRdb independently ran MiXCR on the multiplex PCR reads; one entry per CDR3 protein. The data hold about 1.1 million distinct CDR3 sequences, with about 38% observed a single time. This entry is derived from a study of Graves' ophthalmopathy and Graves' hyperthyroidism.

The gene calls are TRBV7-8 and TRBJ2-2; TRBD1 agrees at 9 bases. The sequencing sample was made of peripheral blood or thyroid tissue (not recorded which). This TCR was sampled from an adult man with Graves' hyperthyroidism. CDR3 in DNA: TGTGCCAGCAGCCAACGACAGGGGGTGAACACCGGGGAGCTGTTTTTT. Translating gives CASSQRQGVNTGELFF.